Presented here are 17 T cell receptor beta chains from one specimen sequenced in a study of cytomegalovirus exposure and HLA in healthy donors. PCR used 60 Vbeta primers and 13 Jbeta primers. Profiled with immunoSEQ multiplex PCR; TCRdb holds only in-frame clones, not every one. The sample lists some 160,000 clones, around 83% occurring once. Source material: PBMCs. These receptor sequences come from a male donor in good health and CMV-seropositive.

V and J are TRBV19 and TRBJ1-3; 8 bases align to TRBD1. Germline CDR1 reads LNHDA; CDR2 reads SQIVND (reference sequence). This CDR3 is 16 amino acids long. The V and J ends lost 3 bases and 4 bases, in that order; junction bases with no gene match: 8. For the CDR3, the DNA is TGTGCCAGTAGTATTCCATCCGGGACAGGAGGAAACACCATATATTTT. This gives the protein CASSIPSGTGGNTIYF. Drawing the rest from reference TRBV19 and TRBJ1-3, the complete variable domain is DGGITQSPKYLFRKEGQNVTLSCEQNLNHDAMYWYRQDPGQGLRLIYYSQIVNDFQKGDIAEGYSVSREKKESFPLTVTSAQKNPTAFYLCASSIPSGTGGNTIYFGEGSWLTVV.

This chain joins TRBV5-1 and TRBJ1-1, with D possibly matching TRBD1 (5 bases). The V gene lost 3 bases and the J gene lost 8 bases, with 11 bases spanning the gap. Germline-derived CDR1 and CDR2 are SGHRS and YFSETQ. The CDR3 runs 12 residues. CDR3 region: CASSSLTGEAFF. CDR3 nucleotides: TGCGCCAGCAGCTCATTAACAGGCGAAGCTTTCTTT. Full variable domain (rest looked up from reference TRBV5-1 and TRBJ1-1): KAGVTQTPRYLIKTRGQQVTLSCSPISGHRSVSWYQQTPGQGLQFLFEYFSETQRNKGNFPGRFSGRQFSNSRSEMNVSTLELGDSALYLCASSSLTGEAFFGQGTRLTVV.

This sequence joins TRBV5-1 and TRBJ1-1, with 8 bases fitting TRBD1. The CDR3 extends over 17 amino acids. J was trimmed by 1 base and V by 3 bases; bases with no gene match: 11. Germline V gives CDR1 SGHRS, CDR2 YFSETQ. This CDR3 is CASSSTLGTGANTEAFF. DNA for the CDR3: TGCGCCAGCAGCTCCACCTTAGGGACAGGAGCGAACACTGAAGCTTTCTTT. Based on the CDR3 plus reference TRBV5-1 and TRBJ1-1, the full variable domain is KAGVTQTPRYLIKTRGQQVTLSCSPISGHRSVSWYQQTPGQGLQFLFEYFSETQRNKGNFPGRFSGRQFSNSRSEMNVSTLELGDSALYLCASSSTLGTGANTEAFFGQGTRLTVV.

The chain links TRBV10-1 to TRBJ2-1, with 7 bases that match TRBD1. This CDR3 is built from 13 residues. In germline, CDR1 is WNHNN, CDR2 SYGVQD (reference sequence). After removal of 4 bases from V and 6 bases from J, the junction contained 3 bases not matched to a gene. The chain's CDR3 is CASSATGTNEQFF. Here the CDR3 DNA reads TGCGCCAGCAGTGCGACAGGGACCAATGAGCAGTTCTTC.

The chain combines TRBV13 with TRBJ1-1, with D uncertain. The CDR3 has 12 residues. V gave up 1 base and J gave up 5 bases, with 5 bases separating them. CDR1 and CDR2 from the germline V gene are PRHDT and FYEKMQ (reference sequence). The CDR3 protein is CASSLVQTEAFF. In DNA form, the CDR3 reads TGTGCCAGCAGCTTAGTTCAGACTGAAGCTTTCTTT.

The chain combines TRBV11-2 with TRBJ2-3; no clear D gene. Germline values: CDR1 SGHAT, CDR2 FQNNGV. The CDR3 has 14 residues. Trimming cost V 1 base and J 1 base, with 6 bases left between them. In nucleotides, the CDR3 is TGTGCCAGCAGCTTAGCCCCGGGCACAGATACGCAGTATTTT. Residues: CASSLAPGTDTQYF.

About this clone: Germline and junction disagree at one end, which may indicate a read error. The V gene is TRBV5-1, the J gene TRBJ2-6, with a tentative D call TRBD1 (5 bases). This CDR3 is built from 17 residues. CDR1 and CDR2 (germline): SGHRS, YFSETQ. This chain's CDR3 is CASSFTRSGSGANGLTF. CDR3 coding DNA: TGCGCCAGCAGCTTTACACGCTCGGGCTCTGGGGCCAACGGCCTGACTTTC.

This clone was observed a single time. The chain combines TRBV11-2 with TRBJ1-2, with TRBD1 as a possible D gene (6 bases). This CDR3 has 15 amino acids. With 7 bases removed from V and 4 bases from J, the gap between germline ends came to 19 bases. Germline CDR1 and CDR2: SGHAT and FQNNGV. The CDR3 is CASTPGGALAYGYTF. The DNA for the CDR3 is TGTGCCAGCACCCCGGGGGGGGCCCTGGCCTATGGCTACACCTTC.

The rearrangement joins TRBV15 to TRBJ1-2; D perhaps matches TRBD1 (6 bases). This CDR3 comprises 13 residues. Trimming stripped 5 bases from V and 4 bases from J, with 11 bases between. Per germline, CDR1 LNHNV and CDR2 YYDKDF (reference sequence). The CDR3 reads CATSLTGSYGYTF. DNA of the CDR3: TGTGCCACCAGCCTGACAGGTAGCTATGGCTACACCTTC. Drawing the rest from reference TRBV15 and TRBJ1-2, the complete variable domain is DAMVIQNPRYQVTQFGKPVTLSCSQTLNHNVMYWYQQKSSQAPKLLFHYYDKDFNNEADTPDNFQSRRPNTSFCFLDIRSPGLGDTAMYLCATSLTGSYGYTFGSGTRLTVV.

This clone was found a few times. This sequence joins TRBV11-3 and TRBJ1-1, with D hard to call. This CDR3 contains 14 residues. Germline-derived CDR1 and CDR2 are SGHNT and YENEEA. V lost 4 bases and J 3 bases, leaving 12 bases between the germline ends. The CDR3 DNA reads as TGTGCCAGCAGCTCTAGCGCCTTGGACACTGAAGCTTTCTTT. Translating gives CASSSSALDTEAFF.

The CDR3 coding sequence is TGCGCCAGCAGCCAAGGGGCTATTAATGAAAAACTGTTTTTT. Translated, it gives CASSQGAINEKLFF. The J gene is TRBJ1-4, the V gene TRBV4-3; D remains unclear. In germline, CDR1 is LGHNA, CDR2 YSLEER. V dropped 1 base and J dropped 4 bases, with 7 bases sitting between them. There are 14 residues in the CDR3.

The chain employs TRBV9 and TRBJ2-7; 10 nucleotides agree with TRBD1. V was clipped by 0 bases and J by 2 bases; unmatched bases: 2. The CDR3 runs 15 residues. The germline gives CDR1 SGDLS, CDR2 YYNGEE. DNA for the CDR3: TGTGCCAGCAGCGTAGCTGGGACAGGGGCCTACGAGCAGTACTTC. Translated, it gives CASSVAGTGAYEQYF. The complete variable domain, with remaining parts taken from reference TRBV9 and TRBJ2-7, reads DSGVTQTPKHLITATGQRVTLRCSPRSGDLSVYWYQQSLDQGLQFLIQYYNGEERAKGNILERFSAQQFPDLHSELNLSSLELGDSALYFCASSVAGTGAYEQYFGPGTRLTVT.

The V call is TRBV6-5, the J call TRBJ1-1; TRBD1 matches 8 bases. Trimming cost V 8 bases and J 3 bases; bases outside gene matches: 11. Germline V gene sequence: CDR1 MNHEY, CDR2 SVGAGI. This CDR3 contains 15 residues. CDR3 region: CASAGQGAGDTEAFF. In DNA form, the CDR3 reads TGTGCCAGCGCGGGGCAGGGGGCGGGGGACACTGAAGCTTTCTTT.

The chain employs TRBV5-6 and TRBJ2-5; 9 nucleotides align to TRBD1. With the DNA end fitting TRBJ2-7 better, the J assignment may be wrong. CDR3 length: 14 residues. Germline CDR1 and CDR2: SGHDT and YYEEEE. CDR3 loop: CASSTGTGPHEQYF. The CDR3 nucleotides are TGTGCCAGCAGCACCGGGACAGGGCCCCACGAGCAGTACTTC.

The gene calls are TRBV9 and TRBJ1-1; TRBD1 is a possible D gene (5 bases). Trimming left V 0 bases short and J 7 bases short, with 16 bases between. This CDR3 is 15 amino acids long. Germline values: CDR1 SGDLS, CDR2 YYNGEE. The CDR3 sequence is CASSVGGGAYNEAFF. The CDR3 DNA reads as TGTGCCAGCAGCGTAGGAGGAGGGGCCTATAATGAAGCTTTCTTT.

CDR3 DNA sequence: TGTGCCACCAGCAGAGGCAGAAGCGATGGGGCCAACGTCCTGACTTTC. Residues: CATSRGRSDGANVLTF. The chain uses TRBV15 and TRBJ2-6; D gene ambiguous. The CDR3 contains 16 residues. Germline assignment: CDR1 LNHNV and CDR2 YYDKDF (reference sequence). V was clipped by 1 base and J by 3 bases, with 10 bases between them.

This chain joins TRBV19 and TRBJ2-6, with 9 bases fitting TRBD2. V lost 7 bases, J lost 0 bases, and 1 base stayed unmatched. The CDR3 loop spans 15 amino acids. Germline values: CDR1 LNHDA, CDR2 SQIVND (reference sequence). This chain's CDR3 is CASIAGDSGANVLTF. The CDR3 DNA sequence: TGTGCCAGTATAGCGGGGGACTCTGGGGCCAACGTCCTGACTTTC.